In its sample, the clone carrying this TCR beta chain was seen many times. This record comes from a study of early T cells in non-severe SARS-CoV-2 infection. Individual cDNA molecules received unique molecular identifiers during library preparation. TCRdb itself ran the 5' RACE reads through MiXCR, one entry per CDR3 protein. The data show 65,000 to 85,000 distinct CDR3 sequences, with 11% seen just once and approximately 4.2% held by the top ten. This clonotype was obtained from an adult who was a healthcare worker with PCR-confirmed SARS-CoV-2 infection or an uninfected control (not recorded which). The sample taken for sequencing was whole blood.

CDR3 in DNA: TGTGCCAGCAGTCTCAGGGCTGAGGTTAACATTCAGTACTTC. It translates to CASSLRAEVNIQYF. The V call is TRBV12-3 or TRBV12-4, the J call TRBJ2-4; D is possibly TRBD1 (5 bases). The CDR3 sequence is 14 residues long. Trimming pared 5 bases from V and 7 bases from J, leaving 15 bases between.